The clone carrying this T cell receptor beta chain was counted at least ten times. The authors made TCR cDNA by 5'RACE template switching, adding a universal primer site and UMIs. TCRdb re-called the 5' RACE reads through MiXCR, storing one row per CDR3 protein. Of more than 250,000 distinct CDR3 sequences in the sample, around 6.8% were seen once. The sample belongs to a study of T cells after yellow fever vaccination. The germline CDR1 and CDR2 sequences are MNHEY and SVGAGI. The CDR3 consists of 16 residues. Trimming left V 2 bases short and J 0 bases short, with 12 bases between. The clonotype was recovered from a man in his late teens or twenties who received the YFV17D yellow fever vaccine. This chain joins TRBV6-5 and TRBJ2-3, with a possible D match to TRBD2 (6 bases). This specimen was PBMCs, taken more than 35 days after the first yellow fever vaccination. This CDR3 reads CASSYGLGTSTDTQYF. CDR3 nucleotides: TGTGCCAGCAGTTACGGGTTGGGGACTAGCACAGATACGCAGTATTTT.